The next 17 T cell receptor beta chains were all read from a single sample in a study of Ad26.COV2.S vaccination and SARS-CoV-2 variants. TCRdb's table, derived via immunoSEQ multiplex PCR, lists solely in-frame clones and lacks some. The table shows almost 400,000 clones, with about 88% occurring only once. Specified treatment: roughly 20 received Ad26.COV2.S at low or high dose, single or two shots; about 5 received placebo; per-sample allocation not given. Sampling took place 63 days after the first vaccine or placebo injection. The sequencing used peripheral blood, collected in a trial of Ad26.COV2.S vaccine versus placebo. Receptors originate from a person between 18 and 65 years old who received the Ad26.COV2.S COVID-19 vaccine or a placebo.

This clone was picked up one time. The chain has TRBV11-2 and TRBJ2-5; D might be TRBD1 or TRBD2, each matching 5 bases. The CDR3 runs 16 residues. The V gene lost 1 base and the J gene lost 4 bases, with 16 bases spanning the gap. Germline V CDR1 and CDR2: SGHAT, FQNNGV. The CDR3 loop is CASSLGGVSYRETQYF. In DNA form, the CDR3 reads TGTGCCAGCAGCTTAGGAGGGGTGTCCTATCGAGAGACCCAGTACTTC.

The chain recombines TRBV7-9 with TRBJ1-2; 7 bases match TRBD1. The CDR3 contains 12 residues. Germline lookup yields CDR1 SEHNR and CDR2 FQNEAQ (reference sequence). The ends lost 3 bases at V and 6 bases at J; junction bases unmatched: 1. CDR3 amino acids: CASSLTGNGYTF. CDR3 DNA: TGTGCCAGCAGCTTGACAGGGAATGGCTACACCTTC.

The V call is TRBV7-8, the J call TRBJ2-5; 14 bases match TRBD2. The V gene end was trimmed by 1 base and the J gene end by 5 bases; junction bases not matched to a gene: 6. The length of the CDR3 is 17 residues. The germline V gene encodes CDR1 SGHVS and CDR2 FQNEAQ. The CDR3 region is CASSLVTSGRAGETQYF. The CDR3 DNA follows: TGTGCCAGCAGCTTAGTGACTAGCGGGAGGGCCGGGGAGACCCAGTACTTC. Looking up the rest from reference TRBV7-8 and TRBJ2-5 gives the full variable domain: GAGVSQSPRYKVAKRGQDVALRCDPISGHVSLFWYQQALGQGPEFLTYFQNEAQLDKSGLPSDRFFAERPEGSVSTLKIQRTQQEDSAVYLCASSLVTSGRAGETQYFGPGTRLLVL.

CDR3 protein: CASSAPGQTNEKLFF. DNA for the CDR3: TGTGCCAGCAGCGCCCCGGGCCAAACTAATGAAAAACTGTTTTTT. V is TRBV9 and J is TRBJ1-4; no clear D gene. This CDR3 contains 15 residues. Trimming took 3 bases from V and 1 from J, leaving 10 bases between them. From germline, CDR1 is SGDLS and CDR2 YYNGEE.

This chain joins TRBV20-1 and TRBJ2-5; D is tentatively TRBD1 or TRBD2 (5 bases each). Between the trimmed V and J ends, which lost 5 bases and 5 bases, there was a span of 9 bases. The CDR3 covers 11 residues. Per the germline V gene, CDR1 is DFQATT and CDR2 is SNEGSKA (reference sequence). The DNA for the CDR3 is TGCAGTGCTGGGGGTTGGGAGACCCAGTACTTC. It translates to CSAGGWETQYF.

In its sample, this clone was seen a few times. V and J are TRBV10-3 and TRBJ2-2; 7 bases match TRBD2. The CDR3 has 15 residues. Germline V lookup: CDR1 ENHRY, CDR2 SYGVKD. V lost 7 bases to trimming and J lost 1 base; unmatched junction nucleotides: 6. CDR3 coding DNA: TGTGCCATCACCCCGGGGGGTCGGAACACCGGGGAGCTGTTTTTT. Translation gives CAITPGGRNTGELFF.

The genes are TRBV7-2 and TRBJ2-7; D possibly uses TRBD1 or TRBD2 (7 bases each). V was shortened by 5 bases and J by 2 bases, with 16 bases between the two germline ends. CDR1 and CDR2 (germline): SGHTA, FQGNSA. The CDR3 is 15 residues long. CDR3 sequence reads: CASSQETGRAYEQYF. The CDR3 DNA sequence: TGTGCCAGCAGCCAGGAGACAGGGAGGGCCTACGAGCAGTACTTC.

In its sample, this clone was seen once. The rearrangement links TRBV7-8 to TRBJ2-7, with TRBD1 matching over 8 bases. Germline assignment: CDR1 SGHVS and CDR2 FQNEAQ. J was trimmed by 1 base and V by 3 bases; bases with no gene match: 14. The CDR3 sequence is 18 residues long. Written as DNA, the CDR3 is TGTGCCAGCAGCTTTACTACAGGGGGAAGCGGGTCGTCCTACGAGCAGTACTTC. Translating gives CASSFTTGGSGSSYEQYF.

CDR3 sequence (DNA): TGTGCCAGCAGTCTAACAGGGAAGAACACTGAAGCTTTCTTT. It translates to CASSLTGKNTEAFF. The V and J genes are TRBV3-1 (or the pseudogene TRBV3-2) and TRBJ1-1, with a tentative D call TRBD1 (6 bases). V lost 6 bases to trimming and J lost 1 base, with 12 bases between them. This CDR3 has 14 amino acids. Germline CDR1 is LGHDT and CDR2 is YNNKEL (reference sequence).

Written as DNA, the CDR3 is TGTGCCAGCAGCTCCGTCGGCGGGAGTACCTACGAGCAGTACTTC. It specifies CASSSVGGSTYEQYF. This chain connects TRBV7-2 to TRBJ2-7, with TRBD2 identical over 7 bases. From germline, CDR1 is SGHTA and CDR2 FQGNSA. This CDR3 is built from 15 residues. V was clipped by 4 bases and J by 2 bases; unmatched bases: 8. The complete variable domain, with remaining parts taken from reference TRBV7-2 and TRBJ2-7, reads GAGVSQSPSNKVTEKGKDVELRCDPISGHTALYWYRQSLGQGLEFLIYFQGNSAPDKSGLPSDRFSAERTGGSVSTLTIQRTQQEDSAVYLCASSSVGGSTYEQYFGPGTRLTVT.

V gene TRBV5-5 combines with J gene TRBJ1-6; D is unclear. From germline, CDR1 is SGHKS and CDR2 YYEKEE (reference sequence). This CDR3 region has 14 residues. V was shortened by 4 bases and J by 9 bases, with 14 bases between the two germline ends. CDR3 bases: TGTGCCAGCAGCGTGTCCATCCCGGGTTCACCCCTCCACTTT. It specifies CASSVSIPGSPLHF.

The chain joins TRBV19 to TRBJ2-1; 8 bases fit TRBD2. Losses at the gene ends were 4 bases for V and 10 bases for J; bases not matched to a gene: 3. The CDR3 is 12 residues long. CDR1 is LNHDA and CDR2 is SQIVND in the germline V gene (reference sequence). This chain's CDR3 is CASSNLAGEQFF. CDR3 sequence (DNA): TGTGCCAGTAGTAACTTAGCGGGGGAGCAGTTCTTC.

The genes are TRBV7-2 and TRBJ2-3; possibly TRBD2 for D (5 bases). The germline V gene encodes CDR1 SGHTA and CDR2 FQGNSA. Trimming removed 1 base at V and 0 bases at J, with 8 bases between. The CDR3 is 15 amino acids. CDR3 in amino acids: CASSLGTYSTDTQYF. CDR3 bases: TGTGCCAGCAGCTTAGGGACTTATAGCACAGATACGCAGTATTTT.

This clone was seen only once. The V and J genes are TRBV9 and TRBJ1-2; no definite D call. CDR1 and CDR2 from the germline V gene are SGDLS and YYNGEE. The CDR3 sequence is 15 residues long. With 3 bases removed from V and 3 bases from J, the gap between germline ends came to 15 bases. Written as DNA, the CDR3 is TGTGCCAGCAGCGCCCAAACGGACGGATACTATGGCTACACCTTC. Protein: CASSAQTDGYYGYTF.

The rearrangement links TRBV9 to TRBJ2-1; 12 bases fit TRBD2. This CDR3 is built from 15 residues. V was clipped by 0 bases and J by 8 bases; unmatched bases: 3. Germline V gene lookup returns CDR1 SGDLS and CDR2 YYNGEE. The CDR3 DNA follows: TGTGCCAGCAGCGTAGAGGCTAGCGGGAGGGATGAGCAGTTCTTC. The encoded protein is CASSVEASGRDEQFF.

This sequence joins TRBV24-1 and TRBJ2-3; 10 positions agree with TRBD1. Losses at the gene ends were 2 bases for V and 6 bases for J; bases not matched to a gene: 4. The CDR3 is 15 amino acids. The germline CDR1 and CDR2 sequences are KGHDR and SFDVKD. The CDR3 here is CATSDWGQGSDTQYF. As DNA, the CDR3 is TGTGCCACCAGTGATTGGGGACAGGGGTCCGATACGCAGTATTTT.

Only one count was recorded for this clone. The gene calls are TRBV7-3 and TRBJ2-3, with TRBD2 matching 8 bases. From germline, CDR1 is SGHTA and CDR2 FQGTGA. Unmatched junction bases numbered 5, after V lost 5 bases and J lost 4 bases. The CDR3 totals 14 residues. CDR3 region: CASSVAREADTQYF. CDR3 nucleotide sequence: TGTGCCAGCAGCGTGGCGCGGGAGGCAGATACGCAGTATTTT.